The TCR beta chain described here comes from a study of somatic mutations in cytotoxic T cells in rheumatoid arthritis. V lost 4 bases and J 8 bases, leaving 20 bases between the germline ends. CDR1 and CDR2 from the germline V gene are SGHTA and FQGNSA. The CDR3 is 15 amino acids. The data were produced by immunoSEQ multiplex PCR, yet TCRdb's version contains in-frame clones alone and is incomplete. The sample includes more than 13,000 clones, about three quarters of them seen just once. The specimen sequenced was CD8+ T cells sorted from blood. This sequence originates from an adult with rheumatoid arthritis. This chain joins TRBV7-2 and TRBJ1-2; no clear D gene. The CDR3 region has the DNA TGTGCCAGCAGCTCACTACAAGCCCGTTTTGGGGGCTACACCTTC. It is translated as CASSSLQARFGGYTF. Looking up the rest from reference TRBV7-2 and TRBJ1-2 gives the full variable domain: GAGVSQSPSNKVTEKGKDVELRCDPISGHTALYWYRQSLGQGLEFLIYFQGNSAPDKSGLPSDRFSAERTGGSVSTLTIQRTQQEDSAVYLCASSSLQARFGGYTFGSGTRLTVV.